Included here is one TCR beta chain sequence, with context. The sample is drawn from a study of T cell changes during pregnancy in multiple sclerosis. Unmatched junction bases numbered 11, after V lost 9 bases and J lost 5 bases. CDR3 length equals 15 residues. CDR1 MNHNY and CDR2 SVGAGI come from the germline V gene (reference sequence). Only in-frame clones appear in the TCRdb table, and some are missing; sequencing was by immunoSEQ multiplex PCR. The sample consists of about 38,000 clones, under 95% of them appearing once. The sequence came from a female donor with multiple sclerosis, enrolled in a pregnancy study. V is TRBV6-6 and J is TRBJ2-1; 9 nucleotides agree with TRBD2. This material consisted of CD8+ T cells from peripheral blood mononuclear cells, taken in the third trimester of pregnancy. CDR3 in DNA: TGTGCCAGTTTTAAAGCGGGAGGTGTTAACAATGAGCAGTTCTTC. It translates to CASFKAGGVNNEQFF.